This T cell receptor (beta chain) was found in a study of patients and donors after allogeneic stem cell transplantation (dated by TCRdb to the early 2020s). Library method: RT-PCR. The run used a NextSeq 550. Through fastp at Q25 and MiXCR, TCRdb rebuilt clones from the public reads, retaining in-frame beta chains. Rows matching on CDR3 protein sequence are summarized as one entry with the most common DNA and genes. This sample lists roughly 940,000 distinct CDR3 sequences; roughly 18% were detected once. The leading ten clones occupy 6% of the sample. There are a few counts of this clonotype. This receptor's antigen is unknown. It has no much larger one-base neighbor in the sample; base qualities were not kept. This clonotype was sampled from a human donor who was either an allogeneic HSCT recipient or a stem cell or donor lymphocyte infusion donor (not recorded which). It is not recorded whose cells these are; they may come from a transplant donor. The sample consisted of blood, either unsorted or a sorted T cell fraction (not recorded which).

The DNA sequence reads TGTGCCAGCAGCTGTCTAGCCTGCAATGAGCAGTTCTTC. Its protein reads: CASSCLACNEQFF. The V and J genes are TRBV11-2 and TRBJ2-1, with TRBD2 tentatively as D gene (5 bases match). V sheds 4 bases and J sheds 6 bases, leaving 10 bases between their ends. According to the germline V gene, CDR1 reads SGHAT and CDR2 reads FQNNGV. CDR3 length: 13 amino acids, cysteine to phenylalanine. Only the CDR3 DNA is retained, 39 bases long and in frame from the first base.